This T cell receptor beta chain was retrieved from a study of blood T cell repertoires in COVID-19. Sequenced by immunoSEQ multiplex PCR; TCRdb stores in-frame clones only, minus some. The sample lists a few hundred thousand clones, 85% occurring once. Concerning this clone: The sample carries other DNA sequences with the same CDR3.

The TCR was taken from a man aged 35-49 years who had recovered from COVID-19. The sample comprised PBMCs or T cells enriched from blood (not recorded which).

CDR3 in amino acids: CATSRGTANYGYTF. The DNA for the CDR3 is TGTGCCACCAGCAGGGGGACAGCTAACTATGGCTACACCTTC. J is TRBJ1-2 and V is TRBV15; 7 bases are shared with TRBD1. Unmatched junction bases numbered 1, after V lost 3 bases and J lost 0 bases. The CDR3 spans 14 residues. Germline assignment: CDR1 LNHNV and CDR2 YYDKDF (reference sequence).